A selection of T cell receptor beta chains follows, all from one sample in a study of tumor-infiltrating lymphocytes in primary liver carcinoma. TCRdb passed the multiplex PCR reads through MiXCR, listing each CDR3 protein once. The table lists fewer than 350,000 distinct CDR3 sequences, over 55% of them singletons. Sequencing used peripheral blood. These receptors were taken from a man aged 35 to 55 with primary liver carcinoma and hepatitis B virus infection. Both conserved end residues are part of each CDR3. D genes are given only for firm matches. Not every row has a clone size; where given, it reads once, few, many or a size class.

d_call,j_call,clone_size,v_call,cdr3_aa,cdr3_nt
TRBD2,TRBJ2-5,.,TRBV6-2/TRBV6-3,CASSLDHSRGRRLAAETQYF,TGTGCCAGCAGTCTCGACCACTCAAGGGGCCGTCGACTAGCGGCAGAGACCCAGTACTTC
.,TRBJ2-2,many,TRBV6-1,CASSPGRNGELFF,TGTGCCAGCAGTCCTGGTCGGAACGGGGAGCTGTTTTTT
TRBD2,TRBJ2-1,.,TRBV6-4,CASSELAGGPYIEQFF,TGTGCCAGCAGTGAACTAGCGGGAGGACCTTACATTGAGCAGTTCTTC
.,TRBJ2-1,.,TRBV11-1,CASSVCSADNEQFF,TGTGCCAGCAGCGTATGCTCAGCGGACAATGAGCAGTTCTTC
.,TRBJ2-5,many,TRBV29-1,CSVERQYQETQYF,TGCAGCGTTGAAAGACAGTACCAAGAGACCCAGTACTTC
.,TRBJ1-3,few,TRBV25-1,CASSQLGSWGNTIYF,TGTGCCAGCAGCCAACTGGGGAGTTGGGGAAACACCATATATTTT
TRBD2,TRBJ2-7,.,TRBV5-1,CASVGEGDERYF,TGCGCCAGCGTCGGGGAGGGCGACGAGCGGTACTTC
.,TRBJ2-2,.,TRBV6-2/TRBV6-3,CASSDTGIRLADTGELFF,TGTGCCAGCAGCGACACAGGGATTCGACTAGCCGACACCGGGGAGCTGTTTTTT
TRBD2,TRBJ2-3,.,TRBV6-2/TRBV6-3,CASSDGLGTSTDTQYF,TGTGCCAGCAGTGACGGACTAGGTACTAGCACGGATACGCAGTATTTT
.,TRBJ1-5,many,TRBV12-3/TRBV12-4,CASSLAFYSNQPQHF,TGTGCCAGCAGTTTAGCCTTTTATAGCAATCAGCCCCAGCATTTT
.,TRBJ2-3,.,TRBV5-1,CAISLGRLGDTQYF,TGCGCCATCAGCTTGGGCAGACTGGGAGATACGCAGTATTTT
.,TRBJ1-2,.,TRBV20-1,CSATANFYGYIF,TGTAGTGCTACCGCTAATTTCTATGGCTACATCTTC